This T cell receptor beta chain stems from a study of CD8+CD57+ T cells in acquired aplastic anemia. Study-level results: Any difference that existed in CD8+ Simpson's diversity between patients and controls was not significant. Patients and controls shared roughly 30 CD8+ CDR3 sequences, which appeared highly expressed in patients and within their immunodominant clones.

Sequenced patients had shown CD8+CD57+ cell expansion by flow cytometry. The patients all had a severe acquired aplastic anemia diagnosis. Patient blood was sampled before any therapy had been received. V dropped 8 bases and J dropped 9 bases, with 14 bases sitting between them. This CDR3 contains 13 residues. CDR1 and CDR2 from the germline V gene are ENHRY and SYGVKD. In the case of this clonotype: As yet, its antigen is unknown.

CDR3 and TCR beta VDJ profiling relied on a genomic DNA template. TCRdb itself ran the reads through MiXCR, one entry per CDR3 protein. The sample consists of just over 450,000 distinct CDR3 sequences, less than 35% of them appearing once. The receptor comes from a human donor with aplastic anemia. The J gene is TRBJ1-6, the V gene TRBV10-3; D is possibly TRBD1 (6 bases). Sequenced input: sorted CD4+, CD8+, or CD8+CD57+ T cells (not recorded which) from PBMCs. The CDR3: CAISDSGGSPLHF. The DNA for the CDR3 is TGTGCCATCTCGGACAGCGGGGGTTCACCCCTCCACTTT.